The following is a TCR beta chain sequence with its context. The record originates from a study of T cell repertoires in cytomegalovirus infection. V lost 3 bases and J 0 bases, leaving 13 bases between the germline ends. Germline V gives CDR1 MDHEN, CDR2 SYDVKM. The CDR3 spans 16 residues. TCRdb reprocessed the reads with MiXCR, giving one entry per CDR3 protein. Of more than 400,000 distinct CDR3 sequences in the sample, more than 20% were seen once. The rearrangement links TRBV28 to TRBJ2-3, with D perhaps matching TRBD1 or TRBD2 (5 bases each). This receptor was taken from a human donor in good health (CMV status not recorded). Some clones in this sample may be carry-over from other donors' samples. The sequencing input was PBMCs. The CDR3 coding sequence is TGTGCCAGCAGTTTTAATGGGGGTTCTAGCACAGATACGCAGTATTTT. Translating it yields CASSFNGGSSTDTQYF.